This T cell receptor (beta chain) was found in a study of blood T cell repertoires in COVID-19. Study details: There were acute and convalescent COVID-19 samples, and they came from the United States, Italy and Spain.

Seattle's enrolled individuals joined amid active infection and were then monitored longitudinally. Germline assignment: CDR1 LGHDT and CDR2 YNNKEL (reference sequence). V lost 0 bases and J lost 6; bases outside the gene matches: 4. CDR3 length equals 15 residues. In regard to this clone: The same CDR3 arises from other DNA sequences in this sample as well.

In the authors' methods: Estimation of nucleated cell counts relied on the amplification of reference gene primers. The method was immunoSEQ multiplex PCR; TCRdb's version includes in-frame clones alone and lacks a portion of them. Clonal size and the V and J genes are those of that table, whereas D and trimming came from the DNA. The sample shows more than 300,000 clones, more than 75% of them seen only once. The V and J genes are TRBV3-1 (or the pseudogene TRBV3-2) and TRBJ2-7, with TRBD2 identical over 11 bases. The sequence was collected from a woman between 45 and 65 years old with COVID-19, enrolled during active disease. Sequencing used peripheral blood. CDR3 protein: CASSQDSLAGVEQYF. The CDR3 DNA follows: TGTGCCAGCAGCCAAGATTCACTAGCGGGAGTCGAGCAGTACTTC.